This T cell receptor (beta chain) was sequenced in a study of control samples from healthy donors and cancer patients. The germline CDR1 and CDR2 sequences are SSHAT and FNYEAQ (reference sequence). The CDR3 has 15 amino acids. As for this clone: Its ends do not fully match the called genes, so a read error is possible.

Produced via immunoSEQ multiplex PCR; TCRdb's table is partial and in-frame only. This sample has about 72,000 clones; around 92% occur once, and the top ten carry more than 5%. Material: blood. The receptor comes from a woman between 55 and 75 years old in good health. V and J are TRBV7-7 and TRBJ2-5; 8 nucleotides line up with TRBD1. CDR3 sequence reads: CASSFSGTGYETQYF. DNA of the CDR3: TGTGCTAGCAGCTTCTCCGGGACAGGCTACGAGACCCAGTACTTC.